The 12 T cell receptor beta chains below come from one sample, sequenced in a study of T cells in localized non-small cell lung cancer (dated by TCRdb to 2020 to 2021). The protocol used for the library was the immunoSEQ multiplex PCR assay. This immuneACCESS table, as held by TCRdb, lists in-frame sequences with V and J called but not all clones. Of the missing ones, under half trace to an unresolved V gene in checked studies; the others have no known cause. Here the sample has about 16,000 clones; about 85% occur a single time. Approximately 23% of the sample lies in the top ten. The material sequenced was peripheral blood, taken before any cancer treatment. The source is a male donor older than 55 with stage I lung adenocarcinoma.

The V call is TRBV29-1, the J call TRBJ2-2; D gene uncertain. Trimming took 7 bases from V and 0 from J, leaving 9 bases between them. Germline CDR1 SQVTM, CDR2 ANQGSEA. This CDR3 is 13 amino acids long. The CDR3 sequence is CSAIRPNTGELFF. The CDR3 DNA reads TGCAGCGCCATACGACCGAACACCGGGGAGCTGTTTTTT.

This sequence joins TRBV5-4 and TRBJ2-7; 15 bases map to TRBD2. With 4 bases clipped from V and 2 bases from J, the junction kept 4 bases outside the gene matches. The germline gives CDR1 SGHNT, CDR2 YYREEE (reference sequence). CDR3 length equals 16 residues. In DNA, the CDR3 is TGTGCCAGCAGCGTCGGGACTAGCGGGAGGCCCTACGAGCAGTACTTC. Translated: CASSVGTSGRPYEQYF.

The genes are TRBV11-2 and TRBJ1-5, with 10 bases fitting TRBD1. Germline CDR1 SGHAT, CDR2 FQNNGV. The ends lost 5 bases at V and 7 bases at J; junction bases unmatched: 5. This CDR3 spans 14 amino acids. The CDR3 spells CASSPGTGDQPQHF. CDR3 in DNA: TGTGCCAGCAGCCCCGGGACAGGGGACCAGCCCCAGCATTTT.

The CDR3 region has the DNA TGTGCCAGCAGTACCGGCCAGGCCAGGACCGAGCAGTACTTC. Translation: CASSTGQARTEQYF. The genes are TRBV6-5 and TRBJ2-7; D is unclear. CDR1 is MNHEY, CDR2 SVGAGI, per germline. The V and J ends lost 5 bases and 6 bases respectively, with 17 bases between them. The CDR3 runs to 14 residues.

The chain links TRBV28 to TRBJ1-3; D is undetermined. The germline CDR1 and CDR2 sequences are MDHEN and SYDVKM. V gave up 5 bases and J gave up 1 base, with 9 bases separating them. This CDR3 comprises 14 residues. CDR3 region: CASSVFHSGNTIYF. Written as DNA, the CDR3 is TGTGCCAGCAGTGTATTCCATTCTGGAAACACCATATATTTT.

This chain connects TRBV6-5 to TRBJ1-6; 7 bases fit TRBD1. After removal of 2 bases from V and 7 bases from J, the junction contained 5 bases not matched to a gene. Germline loops: CDR1 MNHEY, CDR2 SVGAGI. This CDR3 comprises 15 residues. The CDR3 bases are TGTGCCAGCAGTTACGACAGGGCACAGAATTCACCCCTCCACTTT. The encoded protein is CASSYDRAQNSPLHF.

A single count supports this clone. V and J are TRBV5-1 and TRBJ1-2; D is uncertain. Germline V gene lookup returns CDR1 SGHRS and CDR2 YFSETQ. The CDR3 runs 13 residues. V was pared by 4 bases and J by 9 bases, with 16 bases between. CDR3 amino acids: CASSITNGGSYTF. CDR3 sequence (DNA): TGCGCCAGCAGCATTACAAATGGCGGAAGCTACACCTTC.

The V and J genes are TRBV4-3 and TRBJ1-6; D gene uncertain. The CDR3 spans 14 residues. V was cut by 0 bases and J by 9 bases, with 9 bases left in between. The germline gives CDR1 LGHNA, CDR2 YSLEER. The CDR3 DNA reads TGCGCCAGCAGCCAAGATTTTAGGGTTTCACCCCTCCACTTT. As protein: CASSQDFRVSPLHF.

The rearrangement joins TRBV28 to TRBJ1-5; TRBD1 agrees at 10 bases. V gave up 5 bases and J gave up 6 bases; unmatched junction bases: 10. Per germline, CDR1 MDHEN and CDR2 SYDVKM. The CDR3 runs 16 residues. The CDR3 loop reads CASSSGQGVRAQPQHF. Here the CDR3 DNA reads TGTGCCAGCAGTAGCGGACAGGGGGTAAGAGCTCAGCCCCAGCATTTT.

The chain links TRBV7-9 to TRBJ1-4, with 7 bases fitting TRBD1. V was pared by 3 bases and J by 7 bases, with 5 bases of the junction left unmatched. Germline CDR1 and CDR2: SEHNR and FQNEAQ (reference sequence). This CDR3 has 14 residues. The CDR3 protein is CASSFGRGGEKLFF. For the CDR3, the DNA is TGTGCCAGCAGCTTCGGCAGGGGGGGTGAAAAACTGTTTTTT.

This clone appeared a few times. The rearrangement uses TRBV6-1 and TRBJ1-6, with TRBD1 matching 7 bases. The junction had 5 bases not matched to a gene; V was cut back by 4 bases and J by 8 bases. This CDR3 is 14 amino acids long. Germline-derived CDR1 and CDR2 are MNHNS and SASEGT. The CDR3 DNA sequence: TGTGCCAGCAGTGTAGGGGGCGACGATTCACCCCTCCACTTT. The encoded protein is CASSVGGDDSPLHF.

V is TRBV5-1 and J is TRBJ2-7; 7 nucleotides agree with TRBD1. The trim removed 2 bases at V and 3 bases at J, leaving 8 bases unmatched. Germline CDR1 is SGHRS and CDR2 is YFSETQ. CDR3 length: 15 amino acids. Written as DNA, the CDR3 is TGCGCCAGCAGCTTATCTACAGGGGACCTCTACGAGCAGTACTTC. It codes for CASSLSTGDLYEQYF.